Listed below are T cell receptor beta chains from one sample, sequenced in a study of T-cell reconstitution after alpha-beta-depleted transplantation in children. TCRdb re-analysed the PCR reads in MiXCR, keeping a single row per CDR3 protein. Of about 200,000 distinct CDR3 sequences listed, more than 12% are singletons. The source was PBMCs from the stem cell graft donor, collected from the stem cell graft. The receptors were gathered from a human donor who donated a stem cell graft to a child with acute lymphoblastic leukemia. The CDR3 runs from the conserved cysteine through the conserved F or W. Fields, in order: J gene, D gene, clone size, V gene, CDR3 protein, CDR3 DNA. A D gene is named only where the DNA matches it firmly. A row's size may be missing; if present it is once, few, many or a size class.

TRBJ1-2 - few TRBV21-1 CASSKQAQPYGYTF TGTGCCAGCAGCAAACAGGCACAGCCCTATGGCTACACCTTC
TRBJ2-3 TRBD2 few TRBV20-1 CSAKMAGGSRTDTQYF TGCAGTGCTAAGATGGCGGGAGGATCGCGCACAGATACGCAGTATTTT
TRBJ2-3 - many TRBV20-1 CSARTPGKGTQYF TGCAGTGCTAGGACCCCGGGGAAGGGTACGCAGTATTTT
TRBJ2-2 - - TRBV4-1 CASSQVASAGELFF TGCGCCAGCAGCCAAGTAGCATCGGCCGGGGAGCTGTTTTTT
TRBJ2-1 - few TRBV10-1 CASTRLRRSYNEQFF TGCGCCAGCACAAGGCTTCGACGCTCCTACAATGAGCAGTTCTTC
TRBJ2-2 TRBD2 many TRBV29-1 CSAKGTSGPVGLFF TGCAGCGCAAAGGGGACTAGCGGCCCTGTAGGGCTGTTTTTT
TRBJ2-1 - many TRBV4-1 CASSQPLGRNNNEQFF TGCGCCAGCAGCCAACCGCTGGGACGGAACAACAATGAGCAGTTCTTC
TRBJ2-5 - - TRBV5-4 CASSLRKQGQETQYF TGTGCCAGCAGCTTGAGAAAGCAGGGACAAGAGACCCAGTACTTC
TRBJ2-1 - many TRBV29-1 CSVEGYRNEQFF TGCAGCGTTGAAGGGTATAGAAATGAGCAGTTCTTC
TRBJ2-7 - - TRBV28 CASSRAQGRGREQYF TGTGCCAGCAGTCGAGCACAGGGGCGTGGGAGGGAGCAGTACTTC
TRBJ2-3 - - TRBV19 CASSDHFGDTQYF TGTGCCAGTTCGGACCATTTTGGAGATACGCAGTATTTT
TRBJ2-7 TRBD1 many TRBV20-1 CSASGAEDRNTYEQYF TGCAGTGCTAGCGGGGCTGAGGACAGGAATACCTACGAGCAGTACTTC
TRBJ1-2 - - TRBV3-1 CACSPHGRQGHGYTF TGTGCCTGCAGCCCCCACGGGAGGCAGGGACATGGCTACACCTTC
TRBJ2-1 TRBD1 - TRBV6-4 CASRSGTGFGGMGRPGLYNEQFF TGTGCCAGCAGGTCCGGGACAGGGTTTGGAGGTATGGGTCGACCGGGACTCTACAATGAGCAGTTCTTC
TRBJ1-1 - once TRBV7-8 CASSSSVTEAFF TGTGCCAGCAGCTCCTCCGTCACTGAAGCTTTCTTT
TRBJ1-1 - many TRBV10-2 CASSELGWNTEAFF TGCGCCAGCAGTGAGTTGGGGTGGAACACTGAAGCTTTCTTT
TRBJ2-1 - many TRBV6-2/TRBV6-3 CASSFPYGPYNEQFF TGTGCCAGCAGTTTCCCCTACGGACCCTATAATGAGCAGTTCTTC
TRBJ2-2 - many TRBV10-1 CASREGSNTGELFF TGCGCCAGCAGGGAGGGATCTAACACCGGGGAGCTGTTTTTT
TRBJ2-3 TRBD1 many TRBV12-3/TRBV12-4 CASSPRAQGATDTQYF TGTGCCAGCAGTCCTCGTGCTCAGGGGGCTACAGATACGCAGTATTTT
TRBJ2-7 TRBD1 many TRBV20-1 CSASSPQKGQEEYEQYF TGCAGTGCTAGCTCCCCCCAAAAGGGACAGGAGGAATACGAGCAGTACTTC
TRBJ2-6 - many TRBV5-1 CASSLSREYSGANVLTF TGCGCCAGCAGCTTGAGCAGGGAATACTCTGGGGCCAACGTCCTGACTTTC
TRBJ2-4 TRBD2 many TRBV11-2 CASSEEGWLAGGPTKNIQYF TGTGCCAGCAGCGAAGAAGGGTGGCTAGCGGGAGGGCCGACCAAAAACATTCAGTACTTC
TRBJ1-2 - many TRBV5-1 CASSLGGTASKNTF TGCGCCAGCAGCTTGGGGGGGACCGCCAGTAAGAACACCTTC
TRBJ2-6 TRBD1 many TRBV5-1 CASSYWDRGITGANVLTF TGCGCCAGCAGCTACTGGGACAGGGGAATAACTGGGGCCAACGTCCTGACTTTC
TRBJ1-5 TRBD1 - TRBV20-1 CSAIATGTGGISNQPQHF TGCAGTGCTATCGCTACCGGGACAGGGGGCATTAGCAATCAGCCCCAGCATTTT
TRBJ2-3 - many TRBV12-3/TRBV12-4 CASSPYGQGKLDTQYF TGTGCCAGCAGTCCATACGGGCAGGGCAAGTTGGATACGCAGTATTTT
TRBJ2-3 - - TRBV20-1 CSARRLTSTDTQYF TGCAGTGCTAGACGGTTGACTAGCACAGATACGCAGTATTTT
TRBJ2-1 TRBD1 many TRBV7-9 CASSTTGAYNEQFF TGTGCCAGCAGCACGACAGGGGCCTACAATGAGCAGTTCTTC
TRBJ2-1 TRBD2 few TRBV10-3 CAISEQGPWTSGSYNEQFF TGTGCCATCAGTGAGCAGGGACCTTGGACTAGCGGGAGCTACAATGAGCAGTTCTTC
TRBJ1-6 - few TRBV20-1 CSAYQPGDSPLHF TGCAGTGCTTATCAACCTGGGGATTCACCCCTCCACTTT
TRBJ2-7 TRBD1 many TRBV7-7 CASSSRTGRYEQYF TGTGCTAGCAGCAGCAGGACAGGAAGGTACGAGCAGTACTTC
TRBJ2-7 - - TRBV5-4 CASSLAPGLDRREQYF TGTGCCAGCAGCTTGGCCCCCGGGCTCGACCGGAGGGAGCAGTACTTC
TRBJ2-3 - many TRBV2 CASSYRFPPTDTQYF TGTGCCAGCAGTTACAGGTTCCCACCCACAGATACGCAGTATTTT
TRBJ2-1 - many TRBV6-1 CASRDYTGYNEQFF TGTGCCAGCAGGGACTACACAGGCTACAATGAGCAGTTCTTC
TRBJ1-1 - many TRBV12-3/TRBV12-4 CASSFRGVNTEAFF TGTGCCAGCAGTTTTAGGGGTGTGAACACTGAAGCTTTCTTT
TRBJ2-7 TRBD2 - TRBV4-2 CASSQVNSGRVEQYF TGTGCCAGCAGCCAAGTCAATAGCGGGAGGGTTGAGCAGTACTTC
TRBJ2-7 TRBD2 many TRBV10-3 CAISRSGESYEQYF TGTGCCATTAGCCGTAGCGGGGAATCCTACGAGCAGTACTTC
TRBJ2-7 TRBD1 many TRBV6-2/TRBV6-3 CASSYGGTGRKQYF TGTGCCAGCAGTTACGGCGGGACAGGGAGGAAGCAGTACTTC
TRBJ2-2 - few TRBV4-2 CASSPLEAGIAGELFF TGTGCCAGCAGCCCGTTAGAGGCGGGAATTGCCGGGGAGCTGTTTTTT
TRBJ2-1 - many TRBV27 CASPRFLGYNEQFF TGTGCCAGCCCTCGATTTCTCGGTTACAATGAGCAGTTCTTC
TRBJ1-1 TRBD1 many TRBV7-9 CASSPGQGDTEAFF TGTGCCAGCAGCCCCGGACAGGGGGACACTGAAGCTTTCTTT
TRBJ2-6 TRBD1 few TRBV6-1 CASSRTGGSGANVLTF TGTGCCAGCAGCCGAACAGGGGGCTCTGGGGCCAACGTCCTGACTTTC
TRBJ2-2 - - TRBV4-1 CASSQEDWTGELFF TGCGCCAGCAGCCAAGAAGACTGGACTGGGGAGCTGTTTTTT
TRBJ2-1 - - TRBV14 CASSQESNRARQFF TGTGCCAGCAGCCAAGAATCCAATAGGGCGCGGCAGTTCTTC
TRBJ2-3 TRBD2 many TRBV7-2 CASSLGLAGHGGTQYF TGTGCCAGCAGTTTGGGACTAGCGGGGCACGGGGGGACGCAGTATTTT
TRBJ1-1 - - TRBV21-1 CASSRTAKNTEAFF TGTGCCAGCAGCCGGACAGCAAAGAACACTGAAGCTTTCTTT
TRBJ2-5 TRBD1 many TRBV12-3/TRBV12-4 CASSTRQGGPAKETQYF TGTGCCAGCAGTACCCGACAGGGTGGGCCGGCAAAAGAGACCCAGTACTTC
TRBJ1-1 - many TRBV20-1 CSAADLDEAFF TGCAGTGCCGCGGATCTGGATGAAGCTTTCTTT
TRBJ2-2 - many TRBV14 CASSRVRGLNTGELFF TGTGCCAGCAGCCGAGTCCGGGGATTGAACACCGGGGAGCTGTTTTTT
TRBJ2-7 - - TRBV7-6 CASSSDRAQQYF TGTGCCAGCAGTTCCGACAGAGCGCAGCAGTACTTC
TRBJ2-1 TRBD2 many TRBV9 CASSVLAGEGNEQFF TGTGCCAGCAGTGTTCTAGCGGGAGAAGGGAATGAGCAGTTCTTC
TRBJ2-6 TRBD1 many TRBV12-3/TRBV12-4 CASRRTGGTGANVLTF TGTGCCAGCAGGCGAACAGGGGGCACTGGGGCCAACGTCCTGACTTTC
TRBJ2-3 - many TRBV7-9 CASSSFLDTQYF TGTGCCAGCAGCTCCTTCCTAGATACGCAGTATTTT
TRBJ1-1 - few TRBV11-2 CASSSRGTQNTEAFF TGTGCCAGCAGCTCCCGGGGTACACAGAACACTGAAGCTTTCTTT
TRBJ2-1 TRBD2 many TRBV3-1 CASSQLAVYNEQFF TGTGCCAGCAGCCAACTAGCGGTCTACAATGAGCAGTTCTTC